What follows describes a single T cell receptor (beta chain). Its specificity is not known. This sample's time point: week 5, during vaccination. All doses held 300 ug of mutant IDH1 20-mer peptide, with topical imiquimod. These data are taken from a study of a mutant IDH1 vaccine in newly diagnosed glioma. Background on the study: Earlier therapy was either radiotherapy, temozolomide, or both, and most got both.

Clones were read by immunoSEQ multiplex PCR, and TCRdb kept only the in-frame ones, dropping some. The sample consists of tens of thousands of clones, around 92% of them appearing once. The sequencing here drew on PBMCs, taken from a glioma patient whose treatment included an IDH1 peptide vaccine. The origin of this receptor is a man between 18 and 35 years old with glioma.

For the CDR3, the DNA is TGTGCCAGCAGCTTCGCAGGTAGCCACGAGCAGTACTTC. Protein sequence: CASSFAGSHEQYF. This chain links TRBV5-6 with TRBJ2-7, with D hard to call. The germline CDR1 and CDR2 sequences are SGHDT and YYEEEE. CDR3 length: 13 residues. V lost 2 bases to trimming and J lost 5 bases, with 11 bases between them. Drawing the rest from reference TRBV5-6 and TRBJ2-7, the complete variable domain is DAGVTQSPTHLIKTRGQQVTLRCSPKSGHDTVSWYQQALGQGPQFIFQYYEEEERQRGNFPDRFSGHQFPNYSSELNVNALLLGDSALYLCASSFAGSHEQYFGPGTRLTVT.